The source of this TCR beta chain is a study of T cell responses to AZD1222 COVID-19 vaccine. Whole-study results and caveats: Regions 160-218 and 743-854 dominated among vaccine-associated CD4 TCRs spanning spike.

Germline V CDR1 and CDR2: SGHRS, YFSETQ. V was trimmed by 0 bases and J by 5 bases, leaving 12 bases between them. The CDR3 totals 14 residues. About this clone: The antigen remains unidentified.

The data were produced by immunoSEQ multiplex PCR, yet TCRdb's version contains in-frame clones alone and is incomplete. The data contain roughly 200,000 clones, 94% of them singletons. The receptor was isolated from an adult who received the MenACWY meningococcal vaccine as a control. This chain links TRBV5-1 with TRBJ2-7; D perhaps matches TRBD2 (5 bases). This material consisted of peripheral blood, taken 28 days after the second dose of the MenACWY control vaccine. The CDR3 bases are TGCGCCAGCAGCTTGGGAGGGCGGATGGACGAGCAGTACTTC. Protein sequence: CASSLGGRMDEQYF.